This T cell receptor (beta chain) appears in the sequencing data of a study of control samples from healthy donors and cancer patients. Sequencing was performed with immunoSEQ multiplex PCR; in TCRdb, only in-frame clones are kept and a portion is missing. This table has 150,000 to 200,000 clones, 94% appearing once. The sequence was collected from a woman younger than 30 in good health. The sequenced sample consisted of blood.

CDR3 bases: TGTGCCAGCAGCCAGCAGGGCTCTTATGGCTACACCTTC. This codes for CASSQQGSYGYTF. V usage is TRBV3-1 (or the pseudogene TRBV3-2) and J usage is TRBJ1-2, with a possible D match to TRBD1 (5 bases). Trimming took off 3 bases at V and 5 bases at J, with 10 bases between the two ends. Germline CDR1 LGHDT, CDR2 YNNKEL (reference sequence). The length of the CDR3 is 13 residues.